This T cell receptor beta chain appears in the sequencing data of a study of blood T cell repertoires in COVID-19. Study context: Samples taken during acute and convalescent COVID-19 were collected in the United States, Italy and Spain. T cells, B-cell-depleted T cells, or PBMCs supplied cDNA or gDNA.

In the study's own analysis: Nucleated cell counts were estimated from reference gene primer amplification. Produced via immunoSEQ multiplex PCR; TCRdb's table is partial and in-frame only. V and J calls plus clone size are reproduced from that table; the DNA served to infer D and trimming. This sample carries 250,000 or so clones, around 90% of them seen once, and the ten largest clones take 0.83%. This CDR3 contains 14 residues. The V gene's germline CDR1 is SGHKS and CDR2 YYEKEE (reference sequence). The V and J ends lost 1 base and 7 bases respectively, with 12 bases between them. The rearrangement links TRBV5-5 to TRBJ1-5; D may be TRBD1 (5 bases). The sequencing sample was made of peripheral blood. The receptor's source is a man aged 25-45 years with COVID-19, enrolled during active disease. CDR3 DNA sequence: TGTGCCAGCAGCTTGTATGGGGGGGAGCAGCCCCAGCATTTT. It specifies CASSLYGGEQPQHF.